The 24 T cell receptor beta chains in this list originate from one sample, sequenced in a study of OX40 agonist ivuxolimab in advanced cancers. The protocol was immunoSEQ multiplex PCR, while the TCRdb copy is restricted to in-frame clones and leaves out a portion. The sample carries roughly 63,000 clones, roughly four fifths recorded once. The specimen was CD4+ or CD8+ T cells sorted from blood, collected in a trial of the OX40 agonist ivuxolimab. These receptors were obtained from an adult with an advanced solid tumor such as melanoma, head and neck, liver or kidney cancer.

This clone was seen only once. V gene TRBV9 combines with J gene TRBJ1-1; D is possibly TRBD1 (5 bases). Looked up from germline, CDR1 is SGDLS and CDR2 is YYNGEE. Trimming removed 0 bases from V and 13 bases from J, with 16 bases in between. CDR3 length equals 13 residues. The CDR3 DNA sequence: TGTGCCAGCAGCGTAGAGGCGGGCATAGGGGTTTTCTTT. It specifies CASSVEAGIGVFF.

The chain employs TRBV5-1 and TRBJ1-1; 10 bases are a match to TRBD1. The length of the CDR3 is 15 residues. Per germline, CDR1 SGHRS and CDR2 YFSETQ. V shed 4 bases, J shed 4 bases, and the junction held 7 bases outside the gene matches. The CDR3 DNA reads TGCGCCAGCAGCGGGGCCGGACAGGGGGTCACTGAAGCTTTCTTT. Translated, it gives CASSGAGQGVTEAFF.

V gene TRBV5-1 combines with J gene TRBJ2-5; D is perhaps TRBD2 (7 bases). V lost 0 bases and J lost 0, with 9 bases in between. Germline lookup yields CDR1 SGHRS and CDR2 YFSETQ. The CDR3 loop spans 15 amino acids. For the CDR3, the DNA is TGCGCCAGCAGCTTGGGCGGGGGCAACCAAGAGACCCAGTACTTC. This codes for CASSLGGGNQETQYF. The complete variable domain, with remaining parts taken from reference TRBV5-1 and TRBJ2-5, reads KAGVTQTPRYLIKTRGQQVTLSCSPISGHRSVSWYQQTPGQGLQFLFEYFSETQRNKGNFPGRFSGRQFSNSRSEMNVSTLELGDSALYLCASSLGGGNQETQYFGPGTRLLVL.

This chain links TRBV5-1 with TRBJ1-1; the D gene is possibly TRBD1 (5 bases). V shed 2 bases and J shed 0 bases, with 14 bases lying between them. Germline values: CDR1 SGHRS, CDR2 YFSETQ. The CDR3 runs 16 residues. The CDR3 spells CASSFGAGLVNTEAFF. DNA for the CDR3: TGCGCCAGCAGCTTCGGGGCGGGGCTGGTGAACACTGAAGCTTTCTTT.

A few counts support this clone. The CDR3 coding sequence is TGTGCCAGCAGCCCTCGGATTGGGCCACAAGAGACCCAGTACTTC. This encodes CASSPRIGPQETQYF. The chain recombines TRBV27 with TRBJ2-5; D unresolved. Germline V gene data show CDR1 as MNHEY and CDR2 as SMNVEV (reference sequence). The CDR3 is 15 amino acids. The V and J ends lost 6 bases and 2 bases respectively, with 16 bases between them.

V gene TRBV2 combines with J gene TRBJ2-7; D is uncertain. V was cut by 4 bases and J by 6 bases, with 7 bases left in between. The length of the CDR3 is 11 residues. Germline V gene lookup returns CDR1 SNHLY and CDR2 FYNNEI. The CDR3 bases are TGTGCCAGCAGTGTAACGTCCGAGCAGTACTTC. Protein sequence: CASSVTSEQYF.

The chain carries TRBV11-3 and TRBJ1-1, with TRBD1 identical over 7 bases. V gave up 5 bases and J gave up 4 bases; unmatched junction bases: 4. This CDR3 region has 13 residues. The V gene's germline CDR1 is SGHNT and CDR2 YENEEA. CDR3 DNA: TGTGCCAGCAGCCCCAGGGGGGCCACTGAAGCTTTCTTT. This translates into CASSPRGATEAFF.

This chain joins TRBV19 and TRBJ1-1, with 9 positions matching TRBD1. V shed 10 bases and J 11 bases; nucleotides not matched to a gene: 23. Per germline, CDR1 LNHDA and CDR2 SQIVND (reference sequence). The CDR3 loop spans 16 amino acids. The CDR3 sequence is CATSYRDRVRLSLAFF. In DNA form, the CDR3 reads TGTGCCACTTCTTATAGGGACAGGGTGAGGTTGTCGTTGGCTTTCTTT.

The CDR3 spells CAWSDGAGYTIYF. DNA of the CDR3: TGTGCCTGGAGTGACGGGGCTGGGTACACCATATATTTT. The rearrangement joins TRBV30 to TRBJ1-3; D possibly corresponds to TRBD1 (5 bases). Trimming took off 1 base at V and 8 bases at J, with 12 bases between the two ends. This CDR3 comprises 13 residues. CDR1 is GTSNPN, CDR2 SVGIG, per germline (reference sequence).

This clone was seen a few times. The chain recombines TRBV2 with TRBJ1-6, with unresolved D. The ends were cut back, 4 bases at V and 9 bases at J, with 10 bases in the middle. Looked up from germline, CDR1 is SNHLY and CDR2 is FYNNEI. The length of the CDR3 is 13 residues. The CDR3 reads CASSVEGTSPLHF. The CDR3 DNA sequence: TGTGCCAGCAGTGTAGAGGGAACTTCACCCCTCCACTTT.

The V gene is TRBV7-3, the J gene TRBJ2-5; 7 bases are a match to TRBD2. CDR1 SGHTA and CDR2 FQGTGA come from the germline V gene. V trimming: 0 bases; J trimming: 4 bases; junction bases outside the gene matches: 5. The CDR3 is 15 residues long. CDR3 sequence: CASSLTASGRETQYF. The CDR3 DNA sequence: TGTGCCAGCAGCTTAACAGCTAGCGGTCGAGAGACCCAGTACTTC. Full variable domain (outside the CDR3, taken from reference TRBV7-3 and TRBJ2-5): GAGVSQTPSNKVTEKGKYVELRCDPISGHTALYWYRQSLGQGPEFLIYFQGTGAADDSGLPNDRFFAVRPEGSVSTLKIQRTERGDSAVYLCASSLTASGRETQYFGPGTRLLVL.

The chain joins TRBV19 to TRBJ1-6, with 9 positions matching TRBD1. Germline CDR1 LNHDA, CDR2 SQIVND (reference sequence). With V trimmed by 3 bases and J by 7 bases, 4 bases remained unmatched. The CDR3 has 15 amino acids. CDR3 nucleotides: TGTGCCAGTAGTATTGAAGGACAGGGGAATTCACCCCTCCACTTT. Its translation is CASSIEGQGNSPLHF. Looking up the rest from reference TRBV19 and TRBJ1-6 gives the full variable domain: DGGITQSPKYLFRKEGQNVTLSCEQNLNHDAMYWYRQDPGQGLRLIYYSQIVNDFQKGDIAEGYSVSREKKESFPLTVTSAQKNPTAFYLCASSIEGQGNSPLHFGNGTRLTVT.

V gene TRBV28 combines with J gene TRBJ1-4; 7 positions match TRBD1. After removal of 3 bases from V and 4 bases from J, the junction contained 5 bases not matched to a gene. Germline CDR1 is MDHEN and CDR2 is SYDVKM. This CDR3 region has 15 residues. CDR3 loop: CASSLTGLGNEKLFF. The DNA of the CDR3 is TGTGCCAGCAGTTTGACAGGGTTGGGTAATGAAAAACTGTTTTTT.

The DNA for the CDR3 is TGTGCCAGCAACTGGCGGGCCGGGACAGGGATTGCCGGGGAGCTGTTTTTT. This encodes CASNWRAGTGIAGELFF. The V and J genes are TRBV5-4 and TRBJ2-2, with 9 positions matching TRBD1. There are 17 residues in the CDR3. V was clipped by 6 bases and J by 6 bases; unmatched bases: 15. Germline CDR1 is SGHNT and CDR2 is YYREEE (reference sequence).

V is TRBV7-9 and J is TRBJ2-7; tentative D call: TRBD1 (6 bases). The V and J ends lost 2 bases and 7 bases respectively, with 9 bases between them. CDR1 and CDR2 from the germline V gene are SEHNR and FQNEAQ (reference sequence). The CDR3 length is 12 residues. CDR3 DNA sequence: TGTGCCAGCAGCTTATCTCAGGGGGAGCAGTACTTC. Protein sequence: CASSLSQGEQYF.

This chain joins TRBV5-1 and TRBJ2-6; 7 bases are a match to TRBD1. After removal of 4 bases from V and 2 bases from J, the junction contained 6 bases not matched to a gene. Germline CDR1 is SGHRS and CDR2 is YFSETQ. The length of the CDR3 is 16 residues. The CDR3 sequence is CASSADREAGANVLTF. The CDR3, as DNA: TGCGCCAGCAGCGCAGACAGGGAAGCTGGGGCCAACGTCCTGACTTTC.

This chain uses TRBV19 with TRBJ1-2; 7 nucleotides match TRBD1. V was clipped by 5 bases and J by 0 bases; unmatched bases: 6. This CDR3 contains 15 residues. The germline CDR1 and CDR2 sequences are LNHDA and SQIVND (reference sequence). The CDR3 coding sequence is TGTGCCAGTAGTGTCGACAGGGACGCTAACTATGGCTACACCTTC. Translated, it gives CASSVDRDANYGYTF.

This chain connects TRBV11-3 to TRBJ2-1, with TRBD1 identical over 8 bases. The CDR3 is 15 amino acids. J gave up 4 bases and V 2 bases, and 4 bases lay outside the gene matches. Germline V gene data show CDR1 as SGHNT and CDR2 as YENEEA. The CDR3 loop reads CASSLNQGAYNEQFF. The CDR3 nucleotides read TGTGCCAGCAGCTTAAACCAGGGGGCGTACAATGAGCAGTTCTTC. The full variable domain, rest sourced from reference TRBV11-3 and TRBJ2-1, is EAGVVQSPRYKIIEKKQPVAFWCNPISGHNTLYWYLQNLGQGPELLIRYENEEAVDDSQLPKDRFSAERLKGVDSTLKIQPAELGDSAVYLCASSLNQGAYNEQFFGPGTRLTVL.

CDR3 DNA sequence: TGTGCCAGCTCACCAGGGACAAGCACAGATACGCAGTATTTT. Amino acid sequence: CASSPGTSTDTQYF. This chain connects TRBV18 to TRBJ2-3, with D perhaps TRBD1 (6 bases). The CDR3 has 14 residues. V lost 2 bases, J lost 0 bases, and 6 bases lay in between. The germline CDR1 and CDR2 sequences are KGHSH and LQKENI. The variable domain in full, with the rest retrieved from reference TRBV18 and TRBJ2-3, is NAGVMQNPRHLVRRRGQEARLRCSPMKGHSHVYWYRQLPEEGLKFMVYLQKENIIDESGMPKERFSAEFPKEGPSILRIQQVVRGDSAAYFCASSPGTSTDTQYFGPGTRLTVL.

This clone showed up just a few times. For the CDR3, the DNA is TGTGCCAGCAGTTTCTCCGGGGTGATGGATGAAAAACTGTTTTTT. Its protein is CASSFSGVMDEKLFF. The chain employs TRBV28 and TRBJ1-4; D uncertain. This CDR3 spans 15 amino acids. The germline V gene has CDR1 MDHEN and CDR2 SYDVKM. V was pared by 3 bases and J by 6 bases, with 14 bases between.

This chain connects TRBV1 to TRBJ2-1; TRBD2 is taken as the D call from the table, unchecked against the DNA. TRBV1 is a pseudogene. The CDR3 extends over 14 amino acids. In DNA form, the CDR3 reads TGCACTTCCCCTAGCGTGCGGACTTACAATGAGCAGTTCTTC. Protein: CTSPSVRTYNEQFF.

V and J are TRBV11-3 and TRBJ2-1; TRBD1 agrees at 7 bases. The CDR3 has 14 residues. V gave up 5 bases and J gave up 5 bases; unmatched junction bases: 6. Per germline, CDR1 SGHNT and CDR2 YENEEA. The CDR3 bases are TGTGCCAGCAGCCCGGGACAGATCCACAATGAGCAGTTCTTC. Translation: CASSPGQIHNEQFF. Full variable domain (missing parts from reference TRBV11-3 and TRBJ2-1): EAGVVQSPRYKIIEKKQPVAFWCNPISGHNTLYWYLQNLGQGPELLIRYENEEAVDDSQLPKDRFSAERLKGVDSTLKIQPAELGDSAVYLCASSPGQIHNEQFFGPGTRLTVL.

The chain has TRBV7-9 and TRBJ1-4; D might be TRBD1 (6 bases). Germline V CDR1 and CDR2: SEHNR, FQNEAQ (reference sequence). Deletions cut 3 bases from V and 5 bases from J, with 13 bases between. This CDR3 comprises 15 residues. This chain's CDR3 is CASSFGTTENEKLFF. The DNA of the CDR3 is TGTGCCAGCAGCTTCGGGACAACCGAAAATGAAAAACTGTTTTTT. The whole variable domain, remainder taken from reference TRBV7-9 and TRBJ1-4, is DTGVSQNPRHKITKRGQNVTFRCDPISEHNRLYWYRQTLGQGPEFLTYFQNEAQLEKSRLLSDRFSAERPKGSFSTLEIQRTEQGDSAMYLCASSFGTTENEKLFFGSGTQLSVL.

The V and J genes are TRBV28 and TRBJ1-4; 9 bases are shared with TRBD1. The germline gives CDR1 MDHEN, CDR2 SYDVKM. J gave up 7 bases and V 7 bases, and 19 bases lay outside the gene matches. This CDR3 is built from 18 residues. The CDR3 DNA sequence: TGTGCCAGCAATTCTCCCGGGACAGGGAGGGGTGGGGGTGAAAAACTGTTTTTT. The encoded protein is CASNSPGTGRGGGEKLFF.